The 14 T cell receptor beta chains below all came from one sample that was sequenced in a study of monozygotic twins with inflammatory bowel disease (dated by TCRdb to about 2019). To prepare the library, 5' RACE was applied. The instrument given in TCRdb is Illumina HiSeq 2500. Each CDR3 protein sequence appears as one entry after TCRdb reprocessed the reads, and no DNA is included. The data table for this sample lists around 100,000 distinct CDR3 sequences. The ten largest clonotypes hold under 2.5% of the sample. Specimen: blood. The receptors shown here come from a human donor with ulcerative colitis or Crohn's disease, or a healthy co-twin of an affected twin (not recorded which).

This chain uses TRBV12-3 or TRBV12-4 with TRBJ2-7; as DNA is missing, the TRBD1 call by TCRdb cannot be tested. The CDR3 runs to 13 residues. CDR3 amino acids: CASTRMGAGEQYF.

The CDR3 is CASSMGQGRTYEQYF. V usage is TRBV27 and J usage is TRBJ2-7; with no DNA, the TCRdb D assignment of TRBD1 cannot be verified. Germline V gives CDR1 MNHEY, CDR2 SMNVEV (reference sequence). The CDR3 sequence is 15 residues long.

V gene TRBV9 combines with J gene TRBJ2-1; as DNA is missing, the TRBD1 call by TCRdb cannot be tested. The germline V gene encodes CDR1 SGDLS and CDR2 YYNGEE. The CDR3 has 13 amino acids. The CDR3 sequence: CASSVGQPGEQFF.

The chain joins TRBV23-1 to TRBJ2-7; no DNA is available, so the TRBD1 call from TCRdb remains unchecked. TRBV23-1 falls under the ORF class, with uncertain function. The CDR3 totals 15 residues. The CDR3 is CAPIGSTGNFYEQYF.

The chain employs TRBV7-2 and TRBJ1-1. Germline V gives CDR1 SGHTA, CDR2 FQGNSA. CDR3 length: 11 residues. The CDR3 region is CASSLYFEAFF.

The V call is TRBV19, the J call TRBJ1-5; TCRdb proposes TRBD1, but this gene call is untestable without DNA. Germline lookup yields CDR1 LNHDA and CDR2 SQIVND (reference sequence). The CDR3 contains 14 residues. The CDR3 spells CASSLQQGSQPQHF.

CDR3 protein: CASSLMLGRDSGANVLTF. The chain has TRBV28 and TRBJ2-6. Germline V gives CDR1 MDHEN, CDR2 SYDVKM. The CDR3 sequence is 18 residues long.

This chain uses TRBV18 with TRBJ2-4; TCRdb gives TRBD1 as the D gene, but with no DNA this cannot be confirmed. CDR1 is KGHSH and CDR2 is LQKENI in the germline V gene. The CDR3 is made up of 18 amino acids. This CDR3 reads CASSPNRAATLAKNIQYF. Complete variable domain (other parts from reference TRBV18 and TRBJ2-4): NAGVMQNPRHLVRRRGQEARLRCSPMKGHSHVYWYRQLPEEGLKFMVYLQKENIIDESGMPKERFSAEFPKEGPSILRIQQVVRGDSAAYFCASSPNRAATLAKNIQYFGAGTRLSVL.

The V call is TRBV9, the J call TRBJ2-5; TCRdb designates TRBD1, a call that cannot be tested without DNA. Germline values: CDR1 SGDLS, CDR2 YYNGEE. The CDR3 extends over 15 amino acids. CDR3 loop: CASSVDGRGYETQYF.

This chain's CDR3 is CASSLLQGASSEQYF. The genes are TRBV5-1 and TRBJ2-7; TCRdb proposes TRBD1, but this gene call is untestable without DNA. The CDR3 extends over 15 amino acids. From germline, CDR1 is SGHRS and CDR2 YFSETQ.

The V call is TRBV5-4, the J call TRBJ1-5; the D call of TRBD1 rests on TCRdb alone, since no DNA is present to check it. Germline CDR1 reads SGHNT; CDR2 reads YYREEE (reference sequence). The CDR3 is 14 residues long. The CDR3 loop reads CASSLGTGNQPQHF.

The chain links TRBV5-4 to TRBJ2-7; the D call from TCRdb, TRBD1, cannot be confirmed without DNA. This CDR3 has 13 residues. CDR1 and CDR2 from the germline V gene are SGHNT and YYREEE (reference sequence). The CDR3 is CASRSRDAYEQYF. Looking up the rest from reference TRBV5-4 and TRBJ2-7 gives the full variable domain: ETGVTQSPTHLIKTRGQQVTLRCSSQSGHNTVSWYQQALGQGPQFIFQYYREEENGRGNFPPRFSGLQFPNYSSELNVNALELDDSALYLCASRSRDAYEQYFGPGTRLTVT.

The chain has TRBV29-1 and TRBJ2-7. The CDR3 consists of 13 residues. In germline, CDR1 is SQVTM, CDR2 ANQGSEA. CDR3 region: CSVVSQGPHEQYF.

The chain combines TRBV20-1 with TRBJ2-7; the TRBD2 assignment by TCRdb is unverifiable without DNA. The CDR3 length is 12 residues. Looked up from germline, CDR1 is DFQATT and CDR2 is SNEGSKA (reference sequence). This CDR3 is CSVGLAAYEQYF.